Listed below are T cell receptor beta chains from one sample, sequenced in a study of cytomegalovirus exposure and HLA in healthy donors. Method: immunoSEQ multiplex PCR; TCRdb's copy keeps in-frame clones and lacks some. The table records some 180,000 clones, around 84% of them present only once. The source material was PBMCs. The receptors derive from a girl under 10 years old in good health and CMV-seropositive. The CDR3 runs from the conserved cysteine through the conserved F or W. Each record gives: D gene, J gene, V gene, clone size, CDR3 DNA, CDR3 protein. The D gene is left open where the match is weak. Clone size, where shown, is once, few, many, or a class for clones that have expanded.

TRBD2 TRBJ2-1 TRBV5-1 - TGCGCCAGCAGCTATAGCGGGAGTGTCGACAATGAGCAGTTCTTC CASSYSGSVDNEQFF
TRBD1 TRBJ2-1 TRBV7-3 few TGTGCCAGCAGCTTAAGGGCCCCGGGACAGTCCTACAATGAGCAGTTCTTC CASSLRAPGQSYNEQFF
TRBD1 TRBJ1-2 TRBV7-8 - TGTGCCAGCAGCCCCACCCGGGACAGGGCCGGTGGCTACACCTTC CASSPTRDRAGGYTF
- TRBJ2-4 TRBV30 - TGTGCCTGGAGTACAGGGGCCGGGACTAGGGTTCGTAACATTCAGTACTTC CAWSTGAGTRVRNIQYF
TRBD2 TRBJ2-1 TRBV4-1 - TGCGCCAGCAGCCACCCCAGGAGGGGACTAAGCTCCTACAATGAGCAGTTCTTC CASSHPRRGLSSYNEQFF
TRBD2 TRBJ2-1 TRBV7-2 once TGTGCCAGCAGCCCCCAACTAGCGGGAGGAGGGGAGCAGTTCTTC CASSPQLAGGGEQFF
- TRBJ1-2 TRBV4-1 - TGCGCCAGCAGCCAAGATTCGGGGGGGAACTATGGCTACACCTTC CASSQDSGGNYGYTF
TRBD2 TRBJ2-1 TRBV4-1 - TGCGCCAGCAGCCAAGATATCCTAGCGGGAGGGCATGAGCAGTTCTTC CASSQDILAGGHEQFF
- TRBJ1-1 TRBV27 - TGTGCCAGCACTCCGCAGGGAGATTGGACAGAGAACACTGAAGCTTTCTTT CASTPQGDWTENTEAFF
- TRBJ1-6 TRBV11-2 - TGTGCCAGCAGCCTCACGGGAGTCATTAATTCACCCCTCCACTTT CASSLTGVINSPLHF
- TRBJ2-7 TRBV29-1 few TGCAGCGCGGTATTAAGACACGGAGAGCAGTACTTC CSAVLRHGEQYF
TRBD2 TRBJ2-3 TRBV18 - TGTGCCAGCTCACACCCCCCGGGACTAGCGGGAGTGGAGTATTTT CASSHPPGLAGVEYF
- TRBJ2-3 TRBV7-8 - - CASSFGPGNPSTDTQYF
TRBD1 TRBJ2-3 TRBV7-3 - TGTGCCAGCAGCCCGGGACAGGGGGAGTCAGATACGCAGTATTTT CASSPGQGESDTQYF
- TRBJ2-2 TRBV6-5 - TGTGCCAGCAGTTACTCGATTACTAGCTCGGAGCTGTTTTTT CASSYSITSSELFF
- TRBJ2-7 TRBV5-1 - TGCGCCAGCAGCCGCGGAGGGCAGCGTCCTTACGAGCAGTACTTC CASSRGGQRPYEQYF
- TRBJ2-7 TRBV6-5 - TGTGCCACCTCCCTGACAGTAGTCTACGAGCAGTACTTC CATSLTVVYEQYF
- TRBJ2-3 TRBV19 - TGTGCCAGTAACTTCCGGAACCCGAGGGGCACAGATACGCAGTATTTT CASNFRNPRGTDTQYF
- TRBJ1-1 TRBV6-6 - TGTGCCAGCACTTACGGTTTAGGGGGTTTAGGGACTGAAGCTTTCTTT CASTYGLGGLGTEAFF
TRBD1 TRBJ2-2 TRBV9 - TGTGCCAGCAGCACGACCCCGGACAGGGCGGACACCGGGGAGCTGTTTTTT CASSTTPDRADTGELFF
- TRBJ2-1 TRBV7-6 few TGTGCCAGCAGCCCTCCGGGAACCTACAATGAGCAGTTCTTC CASSPPGTYNEQFF
TRBD2 TRBJ2-1 TRBV7-2 - TGTGCCAGCAGCGATATGACTAGCGGGAGGATCCATGAGCAGTTCTTC CASSDMTSGRIHEQFF
- TRBJ1-4 TRBV28 - TGTGCCAGCTCATCCGGGACAACTAATGAAAAACTGTTTTTT CASSSGTTNEKLFF
TRBD2 TRBJ2-7 TRBV28 once TGTGCCAGCAGTGCCAGACTAGCGGGAGTTCCATCCTACGAGCAGTACTTC CASSARLAGVPSYEQYF
- TRBJ2-1 TRBV10-1 - TGCGCCAGCAGTGAAGGAGACAATGAGCAGTTCTTC CASSEGDNEQFF
TRBD2 TRBJ2-7 TRBV7-9 - TGTGCCAGCAGCTTACCAGCGGGAGGGCCATACGAGCAGTACTTC CASSLPAGGPYEQYF
- TRBJ2-5 TRBV2 - TGTGCCAGCCTAAGAAGTGGCGGGACTTACCAAGAGACCCAGTACTTC CASLRSGGTYQETQYF
- TRBJ1-6 TRBV27 - TGTGCCAGCAGGCCGGGGAACTCCTATAATTCACCCCTCCACTTT CASRPGNSYNSPLHF
- TRBJ2-7 TRBV27 - TGTGCCAGCAGTTTATTGAGACAGGACACCTACGAGCAGTACTTC CASSLLRQDTYEQYF
- TRBJ1-4 TRBV21-1 - TGTGCCAGCAGCAAAGAAATATGGACAGGGATTCTTTTT CASSKEIWTGILF
- TRBJ1-4 TRBV19 once TGTGCCAGTAGTAGGTTTCAAAGAGGGGAAAAACTGTTTTTT CASSRFQRGEKLFF
- TRBJ2-7 TRBV6-1 - TGTGCCAGCAGTGAACTAGCGGAGCAGTACTTC CASSELAEQYF
- TRBJ2-1 TRBV4-2 - TGTGCCAGCAGCCCCTTAAGCCGGGCTAGCGAGGACAATGAGCAGTTCTTC CASSPLSRASEDNEQFF